The T cell receptor (beta chain) described here comes from a study of T-cell memory formation after mild COVID-19. Findings of the study overall: There was a balanced CD4/CD8 profile in clones contracting day 15 to 85, and later expanders leaned CD4+. The second-wave clones peaking on day 37 were not confirmed as SARS-CoV-2-specific.

Of note for this clonotype: Antigen unknown.

The authors produced TCR alpha and TCR beta cDNA libraries with sample barcodes and UMIs by 5'RACE using constant-segment primers. TCRdb reprocessed the 5' RACE reads with MiXCR, giving one entry per CDR3 protein. The data hold 150,000 or so distinct CDR3 sequences, with around 13% observed a single time. Looked up from germline, CDR1 is KGHSH and CDR2 is LQKENI. Trimming pared 3 bases from V and 7 bases from J, leaving 13 bases between. CDR3 size: 14 residues. The sample comprised PBMCs or a T cell subset sorted from them (not recorded which). This chain connects TRBV18 to TRBJ2-1, with D unclear. The source is an adult woman who had mild COVID-19 (a few samples of this study predate the infection). Cell type and time point are not known. The CDR3 DNA is TGTGCCAGCTCACCGTTGGGTGCAGGAAATGAGCAGTTCTTC. Residues: CASSPLGAGNEQFF.